This entry concerns a single TCR beta chain. Sample time point: newly diagnosed GD, antithyroid drugs for less than 3 months. PBMC-derived RNA was used for the TCR library. The peripheral blood volume drawn was about 10 milliliters, and it was collected into EDTA tubes. CDR3 length: 14 residues. Germline V gives CDR1 SGHRS, CDR2 YFSETQ. Trimming removed 0 bases at V and 7 bases at J, with 11 bases between. The data stem from a study of regulatory T cells in long-lasting Graves disease. Through Arm-PCR of CDR3 regions and iRepertoire HTBI primers, TCR beta libraries were built. MiXCR, applied by TCRdb to the multiplex PCR reads, yields one record per CDR3 protein. The table includes under 700,000 distinct CDR3 sequences, about 16% detected once. Separately, the same data were catalogued under a study of T cells in Graves' hyperthyroidism and ophthalmopathy. That paper adds: Used for diagnoses were clinical symptoms, serum thyroxine and TRAb, thyroid ultrasound and orbital computed tomography. The primer set for the first-round RT-PCR of the TCR CDR3 was HTBI. From stable hyperthyroidism, ophthalmopathy was set apart by a 13 V-J model.

The sample was peripheral blood mononuclear cells (PBMCs), taken at new diagnosis, from a patient treated with antithyroid drugs. The chain combines TRBV5-1 with TRBJ2-1, with D unclear. The TCR originated in a woman aged 35-60 years with Graves disease. This CDR3 is CASSLGPDRNEQFF. The CDR3 bases are TGCGCCAGCAGCTTGGGACCAGATAGGAATGAGCAGTTCTTC.